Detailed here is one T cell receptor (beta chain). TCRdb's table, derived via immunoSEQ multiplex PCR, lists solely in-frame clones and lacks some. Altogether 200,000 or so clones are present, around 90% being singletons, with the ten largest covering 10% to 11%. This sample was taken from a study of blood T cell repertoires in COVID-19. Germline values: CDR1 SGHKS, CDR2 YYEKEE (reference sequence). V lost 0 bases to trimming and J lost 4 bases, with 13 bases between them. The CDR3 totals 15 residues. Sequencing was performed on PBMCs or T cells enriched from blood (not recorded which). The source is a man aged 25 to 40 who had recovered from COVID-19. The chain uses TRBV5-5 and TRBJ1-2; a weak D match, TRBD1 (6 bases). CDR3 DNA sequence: TGTGCCAGCAGCTTGGGGACAGACCTCCTCTATGGCTACACCTTC. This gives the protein CASSLGTDLLYGYTF.